This TCR beta chain was sequenced during a study of cytomegalovirus exposure and HLA in healthy donors. Both 60 Vbeta primers and 13 Jbeta primers went into the PCR. Here immunoSEQ multiplex PCR was the method, and the copy in TCRdb shows in-frame clones only, minus some. The table has around 170,000 clones, around 86% seen once. Germline assignment: CDR1 SNHLY and CDR2 FYNNEI. V dropped 5 bases and J dropped 8 bases, with 6 bases sitting between them. CDR3 length: 10 residues. Sequencing input: PBMCs. The TCR sequence derives from a woman between 18 and 30 years old in good health and CMV-seronegative. The chain carries TRBV2 and TRBJ1-2; D ambiguous. The CDR3 DNA follows: TGTGCCAGCAGTCCCGGGGGCTACACCTTC. Protein product: CASSPGGYTF.